This entry concerns a single TCR beta chain. The source of the sample is a study of blood T cell repertoires in COVID-19. About the study: COVID-19 samples collected from the United States, Italy and Spain covered acute and convalescent phases. T cells, B-cell-depleted T cells, or PBMCs provided the cDNA or gDNA that served as material.

The germline V and J ends were trimmed by 6 bases and 7 bases, with 16 bases remaining between them. Germline CDR1 LGHNT, CDR2 FRNRAP. This CDR3 has 14 residues. In the authors' workflow: The authors estimated nucleated cell counts from reference gene primer amplification. Clones were read by immunoSEQ multiplex PCR, and TCRdb kept only the in-frame ones, dropping some. Clone size and V and J calls were adopted from that table, with D and trimming inferred from the DNA. Of tens of thousands of clones in the sample, about 90% are singletons; the top ten hold approximately 2%. The TCR was taken from a woman of 80 years or more with active or convalescent COVID-19. The V call is TRBV12-5, the J call TRBJ2-1; D is perhaps TRBD2 (6 bases). Sequencing was done on a sample of peripheral blood. CDR3 nucleotides: TGTGCTAGTGGACACCAAAGACTAGTAAATGAGCAGTTCTTC. It specifies CASGHQRLVNEQFF.